This TCR beta chain came from a study of early T cells in non-severe SARS-CoV-2 infection. The germline gives CDR1 GTSNPN, CDR2 SVGIG (reference sequence). Deletions cut 3 bases from V and 2 bases from J, with 15 bases between. The CDR3 totals 15 residues. TCRdb ran MiXCR on the 5' RACE reads and lists one entry per CDR3 protein. Among nearly 30,000 distinct CDR3 sequences, about 6.1% were seen once, and the ten largest hold roughly 6.2%. In this sample, this clonotype turned up a few times. The specimen sequenced was whole blood. The TCR originated in an adult who was a healthcare worker with PCR-confirmed SARS-CoV-2 infection or an uninfected control (not recorded which). The chain couples TRBV30 to TRBJ2-3, with D tentatively TRBD1 (6 bases). The CDR3 loop is CAWREHRDNTDTQYF. The DNA of the CDR3 is TGTGCCTGGAGGGAACACCGGGACAACACAGATACGCAGTATTTT.